This T cell receptor (beta chain) was sequenced in a study of monozygotic twins with inflammatory bowel disease. Study conclusions and caveats: It was observed that concordant and discordant twins did not differ in repertoire similarity, possibly given limited power. With inverse Simpson as the measure, TCRbeta diversity was lower in IBD patients than in healthy co-twins. IBD patients exhibited fewer clonotypes shared with other individuals than healthy twins, particularly with disease activity.

Two rounds of nested PCR, of roughly 15 and 9 cycles, were run on TCRalpha and TCRbeta cDNA. TCRdb re-called the 5' RACE reads; one entry per CDR3 protein, DNA not given. The sample totals 310,000 or so distinct CDR3 sequences. Germline lookup yields CDR1 SQVTM and CDR2 ANQGSEA. This CDR3 is 13 amino acids long. A word on this clonotype: Antigen: not known.

The sequence derives from a human donor with ulcerative colitis or Crohn's disease, or a healthy co-twin of an affected twin (not recorded which). Sequencing was done on a sample of blood. The J gene is TRBJ2-5, the V gene TRBV29-1; checking the TCRdb D call of TRBD1 is not possible without DNA. CDR3 region: CSASQGAGETQYF.